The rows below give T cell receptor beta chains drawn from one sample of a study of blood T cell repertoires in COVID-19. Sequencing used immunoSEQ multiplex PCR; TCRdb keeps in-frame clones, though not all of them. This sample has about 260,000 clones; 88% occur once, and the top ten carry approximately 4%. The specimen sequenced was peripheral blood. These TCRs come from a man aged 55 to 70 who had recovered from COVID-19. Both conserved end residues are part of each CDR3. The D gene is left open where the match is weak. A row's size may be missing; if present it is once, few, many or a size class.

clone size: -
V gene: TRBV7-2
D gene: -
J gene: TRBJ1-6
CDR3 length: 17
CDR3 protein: CASSLVRPSSYNSPLHF
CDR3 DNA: TGTGCCAGCAGCTTAGTGCGGCCGAGCTCCTATAATTCACCCCTCCACTTT

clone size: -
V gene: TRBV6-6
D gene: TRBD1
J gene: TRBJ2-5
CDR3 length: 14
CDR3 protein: CASRPQGIEETQYF
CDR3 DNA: TGTGCCAGCAGACCACAGGGGATCGAAGAGACCCAGTACTTC

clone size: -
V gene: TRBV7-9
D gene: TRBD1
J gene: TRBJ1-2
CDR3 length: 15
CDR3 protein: CASSRTGGEGYGYTF
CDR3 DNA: TGTGCCAGCAGCCGGACAGGGGGTGAGGGCTATGGCTACACCTTC

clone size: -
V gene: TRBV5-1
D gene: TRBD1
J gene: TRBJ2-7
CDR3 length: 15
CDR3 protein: CASSFTGGSDDEQYF
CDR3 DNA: TGCGCCAGCAGCTTTACAGGGGGCAGTGACGACGAGCAGTACTTC

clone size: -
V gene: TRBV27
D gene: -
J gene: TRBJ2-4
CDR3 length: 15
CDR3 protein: CASGGSWDVKNIQYF
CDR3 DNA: TGTGCCAGCGGAGGGTCGTGGGATGTCAAAAACATTCAGTACTTC

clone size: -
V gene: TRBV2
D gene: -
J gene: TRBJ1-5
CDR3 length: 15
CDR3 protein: CASSEIAGINQPQHF
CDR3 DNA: TGTGCCAGCAGTGAAATAGCAGGGATAAATCAGCCCCAGCATTTT

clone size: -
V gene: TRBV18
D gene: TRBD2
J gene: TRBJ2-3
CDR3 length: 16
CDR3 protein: CASSPGTSGGADTQYF
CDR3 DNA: TGTGCCAGCTCACCCGGGACTAGCGGGGGGGCAGATACGCAGTATTTT

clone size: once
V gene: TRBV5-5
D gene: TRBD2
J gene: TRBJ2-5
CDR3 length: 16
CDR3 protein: CASSSLAGGLQETQYF
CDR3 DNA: TGTGCCAGCAGCTCATTAGCGGGGGGGCTCCAAGAGACCCAGTACTTC

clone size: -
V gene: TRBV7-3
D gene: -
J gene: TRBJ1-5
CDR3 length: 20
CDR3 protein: CASSPPGPDKGPPSNQPQHF
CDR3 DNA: TGTGCCAGCAGCCCCCCTGGGCCGGACAAGGGCCCCCCTAGCAATCAGCCCCAGCATTTT

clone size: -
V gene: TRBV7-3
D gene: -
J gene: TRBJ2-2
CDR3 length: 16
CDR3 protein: CASSSQGRLGTGELFF
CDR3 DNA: TGTGCCAGCAGCTCCCAGGGTCGACTTGGCACCGGGGAGCTGTTTTTT

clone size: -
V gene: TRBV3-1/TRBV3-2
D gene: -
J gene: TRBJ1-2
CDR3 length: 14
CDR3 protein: CASSQQGTGYGYTF
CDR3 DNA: TGTGCCAGCAGCCAACAGGGGACGGGCTATGGCTACACCTTC

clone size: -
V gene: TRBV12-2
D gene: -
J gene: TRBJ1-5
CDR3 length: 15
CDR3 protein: CASRFWQGANQPQHF
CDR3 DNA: TGTGCAAGTCGCTTCTGGCAGGGGGCTAATCAGCCCCAGCATTTT

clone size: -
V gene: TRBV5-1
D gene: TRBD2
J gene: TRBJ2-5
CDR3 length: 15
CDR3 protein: CASSLSGGPQETQYF
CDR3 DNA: TGCGCCAGCAGCTTGAGCGGGGGGCCTCAAGAGACCCAGTACTTC

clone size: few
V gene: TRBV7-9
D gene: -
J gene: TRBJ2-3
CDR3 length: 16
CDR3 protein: CASSPDTGTSTDTQYF
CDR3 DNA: TGTGCCAGCAGCCCCGATACCGGGACTTCTACAGATACGCAGTATTTT

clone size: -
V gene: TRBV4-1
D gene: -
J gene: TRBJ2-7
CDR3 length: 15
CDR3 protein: CASSQQGGISYEQYF
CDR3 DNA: TGCGCCAGCAGCCAACAAGGGGGAATCTCCTACGAGCAGTACTTC

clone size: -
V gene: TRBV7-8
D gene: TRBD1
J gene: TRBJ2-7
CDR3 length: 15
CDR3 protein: CASSQGQADSYEQYF
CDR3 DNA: TGTGCCAGCAGCCAGGGACAGGCCGACTCCTACGAGCAGTACTTC

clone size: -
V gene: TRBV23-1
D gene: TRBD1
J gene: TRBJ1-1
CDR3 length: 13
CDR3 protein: CASSHSGQGRAFF
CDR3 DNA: TGCGCCAGCAGTCACAGTGGACAGGGGAGGGCTTTCTTT

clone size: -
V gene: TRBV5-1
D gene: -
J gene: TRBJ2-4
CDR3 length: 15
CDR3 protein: CASSALLGGKNIQYF
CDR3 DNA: TGCGCCAGCAGCGCACTTTTGGGGGGCAAAAACATTCAGTACTTC

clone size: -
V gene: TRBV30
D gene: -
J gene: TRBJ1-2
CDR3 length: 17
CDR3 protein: CAWSILGGGSYNYGYTF
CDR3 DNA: TGTGCCTGGAGCATTCTAGGGGGGGGTAGTTATAACTATGGCTACACCTTC

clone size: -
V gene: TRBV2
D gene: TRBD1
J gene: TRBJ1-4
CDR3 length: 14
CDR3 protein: CASRGQGFNEKLFF
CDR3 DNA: TGTGCCAGCAGGGGACAGGGATTTAATGAAAAACTGTTTTTT

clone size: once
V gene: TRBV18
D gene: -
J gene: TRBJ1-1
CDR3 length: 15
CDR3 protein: CASSPSQTRDTEAFF
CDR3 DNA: TGTGCCAGCTCACCGAGTCAAACTCGGGACACTGAAGCTTTCTTT

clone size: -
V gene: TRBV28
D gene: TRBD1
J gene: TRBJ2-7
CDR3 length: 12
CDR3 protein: CASRSTGDEQYF
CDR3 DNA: TGTGCCAGCAGATCGACAGGGGACGAGCAGTACTTC

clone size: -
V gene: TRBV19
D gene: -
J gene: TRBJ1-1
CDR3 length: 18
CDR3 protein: CASSPLWGSNSMNTEAFF
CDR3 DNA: TGTGCCAGTAGTCCCCTTTGGGGCAGTAATTCCATGAACACTGAAGCTTTCTTT

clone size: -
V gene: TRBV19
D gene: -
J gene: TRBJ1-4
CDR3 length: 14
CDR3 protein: CASSILPPSEKLFF
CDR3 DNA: TGTGCCAGTAGTATATTGCCACCTAGTGAAAAACTGTTTTTT

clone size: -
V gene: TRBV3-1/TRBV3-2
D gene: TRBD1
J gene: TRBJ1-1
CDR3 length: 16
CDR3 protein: CASSPRHTGGATEAFF
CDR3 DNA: TGTGCCAGCAGCCCCAGACATACAGGGGGCGCGACTGAAGCTTTCTTT

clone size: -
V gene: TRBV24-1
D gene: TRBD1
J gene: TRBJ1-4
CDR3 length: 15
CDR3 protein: CATSDKGTGNEKLFF
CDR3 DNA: TGTGCCACCAGTGATAAGGGGACAGGTAATGAAAAACTGTTTTTT

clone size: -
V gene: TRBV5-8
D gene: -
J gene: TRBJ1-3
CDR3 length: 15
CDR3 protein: CASSLYAGHGNTIYF
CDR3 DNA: TGTGCCAGCAGCCTATACGCGGGGCATGGAAACACCATATATTTT

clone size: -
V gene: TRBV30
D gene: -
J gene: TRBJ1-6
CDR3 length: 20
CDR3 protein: CAWSVTRDGGARSYNSPLHF
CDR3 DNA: TGTGCCTGGAGTGTAACGAGAGATGGGGGGGCTCGGTCCTATAATTCACCCCTCCACTTT

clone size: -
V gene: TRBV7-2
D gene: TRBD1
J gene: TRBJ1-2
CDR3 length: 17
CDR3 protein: CASSLLGGIGNDYGYTF
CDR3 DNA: TGTGCCAGCAGCTTACTAGGGGGCATCGGTAATGACTATGGCTACACCTTC

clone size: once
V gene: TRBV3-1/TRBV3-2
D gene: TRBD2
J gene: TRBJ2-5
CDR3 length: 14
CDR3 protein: CASSPAGGLQTQYF
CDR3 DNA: TGTGCCAGCAGCCCAGCGGGGGGTTTGCAGACCCAGTACTTC

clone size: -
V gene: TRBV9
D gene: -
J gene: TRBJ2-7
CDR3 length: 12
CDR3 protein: CASSPNRGEQYF
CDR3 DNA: TGTGCCAGCAGCCCCAATCGGGGGGAGCAGTACTTC

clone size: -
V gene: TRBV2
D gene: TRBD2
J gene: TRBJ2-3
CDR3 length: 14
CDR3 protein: CASKPGLATDTQYF
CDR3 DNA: TGTGCCAGTAAACCGGGACTAGCTACAGATACGCAGTATTTT

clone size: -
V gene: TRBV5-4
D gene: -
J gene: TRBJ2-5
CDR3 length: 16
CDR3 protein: CASSAEGLAGDETQYF
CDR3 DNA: TGTGCCAGCAGCGCAGAAGGGCTAGCCGGGGATGAGACCCAGTACTTC

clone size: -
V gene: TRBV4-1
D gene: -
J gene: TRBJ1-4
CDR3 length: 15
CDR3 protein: CASSPFSRQNEKLFF
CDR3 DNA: TGCGCCAGCAGCCCCTTCTCAAGACAAAATGAAAAACTGTTTTTT

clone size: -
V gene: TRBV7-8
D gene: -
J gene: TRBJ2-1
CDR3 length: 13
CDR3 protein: CASWSAGEYEQFF
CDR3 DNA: TGTGCCAGCTGGTCCGCAGGGGAATATGAGCAGTTCTTC

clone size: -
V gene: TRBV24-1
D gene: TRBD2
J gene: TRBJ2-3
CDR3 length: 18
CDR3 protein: CATSATPRRLADTDTQYF
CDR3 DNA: TGTGCCACCAGTGCTACCCCGAGGAGACTAGCGGATACAGATACGCAGTATTTT

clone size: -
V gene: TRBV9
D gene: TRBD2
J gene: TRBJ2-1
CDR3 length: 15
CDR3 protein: CASSVGLAEYNEQFF
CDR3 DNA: TGTGCCAGCAGCGTAGGGCTAGCGGAATACAATGAGCAGTTCTTC

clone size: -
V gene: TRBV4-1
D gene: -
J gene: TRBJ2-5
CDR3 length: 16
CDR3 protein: CASSPRGAPNEETQYF
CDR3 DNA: TGCGCCAGCAGCCCGCGCGGGGCCCCGAATGAGGAGACCCAGTACTTC

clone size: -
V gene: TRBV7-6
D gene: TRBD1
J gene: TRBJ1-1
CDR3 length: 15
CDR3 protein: CASSLGTGLNTEAFF
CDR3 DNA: TGTGCCAGCAGCTTAGGGACAGGGTTGAACACTGAAGCTTTCTTT

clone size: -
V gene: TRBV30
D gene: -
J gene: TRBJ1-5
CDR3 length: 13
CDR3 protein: CAWSVGGDQPQHF
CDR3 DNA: TGTGCCTGGAGTGTAGGGGGGGATCAGCCCCAGCATTTT

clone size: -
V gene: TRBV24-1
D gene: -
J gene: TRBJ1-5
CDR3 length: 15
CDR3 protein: CATSLGGWDNQPQHF
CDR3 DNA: TGTGCCACCAGCCTGGGGGGATGGGACAATCAGCCCCAGCATTTT

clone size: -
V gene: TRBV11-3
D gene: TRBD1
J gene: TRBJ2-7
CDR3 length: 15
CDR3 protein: CASSLGGQASYEQYF
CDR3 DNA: TGTGCCAGCAGCTTAGGTGGACAGGCATCCTACGAGCAGTACTTC

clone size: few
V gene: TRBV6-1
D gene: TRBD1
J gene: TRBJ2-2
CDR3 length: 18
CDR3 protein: CASSELGTGGFRPGELFF
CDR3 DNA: TGTGCCAGCAGCGAACTCGGGACAGGGGGTTTTCGACCCGGGGAGCTGTTTTTT

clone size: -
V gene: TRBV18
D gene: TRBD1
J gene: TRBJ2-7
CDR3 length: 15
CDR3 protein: CASSPLSQGAEEQYF
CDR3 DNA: TGTGCCAGCTCACCACTCTCACAGGGGGCCGAGGAGCAGTACTTC

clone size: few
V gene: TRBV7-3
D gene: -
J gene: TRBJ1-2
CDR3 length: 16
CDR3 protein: CASSRPQGPRSYGYTF
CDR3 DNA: TGTGCCAGCAGCCGGCCCCAGGGCCCACGAAGCTATGGCTACACCTTC